These T cell receptor beta chains were read from a single sample in a study of tumor-infiltrating lymphocytes in localized non-small cell lung cancer. Sequencing was performed with immunoSEQ multiplex PCR; in TCRdb, only in-frame clones are kept and a portion is missing. The data contain 9,500 to 10,000 clones, approximately 80% of them seen just once; the ten biggest clones take up approximately 10%. The sample taken for sequencing was lung tumor tissue. These receptors originate from a human donor with non-small cell lung cancer. Each CDR3 is given with its conserved first and last residue. D genes are given only for firm matches. Clone size is shown for a subset of rows, as once, few, many or a class of expanded clone.

d_gene,j_gene,abundance,v_gene,CDR3nt,CDR3aa
-,TRBJ1-5,-,TRBV19,TGTGCCAGTAGTCTTATACGGAGGGCAAAATTGGATAGCAATCAGCCCCAGCATTTT,CASSLIRRAKLDSNQPQHF
TRBD1,TRBJ2-6,-,TRBV4-1,TGCGCCAGCAGCCCGCGACAGGGGCAAAGCTCTGGGGCCAACGTCCTGACTTTC,CASSPRQGQSSGANVLTF
-,TRBJ1-1,few,TRBV5-1,TGCGCCAGCAGCTTGGGTTTTACACAGAACACTGAAGCTTTCTTT,CASSLGFTQNTEAFF
TRBD1,TRBJ2-7,-,TRBV5-4,TGTGCCAGCAGCTTGGAAGGGGGCTACTACGAGCAGTACTTC,CASSLEGGYYEQYF
TRBD1,TRBJ1-4,-,TRBV9,TGTGCCAGCAGCGTAGGATTAGGGACAGGAGGAGAAAAACTGTTTTTT,CASSVGLGTGGEKLFF
-,TRBJ2-7,-,TRBV4-3,TGCGCCAGCAGCCAAGAAGCGGTTAGGTACGAGCAGTACTTC,CASSQEAVRYEQYF
-,TRBJ1-2,-,TRBV9,TGTGCCAGCCAGAGGGGGGGTGGCTATGGCTACACCTTC,CASQRGGGYGYTF
TRBD1,TRBJ2-5,few,TRBV19,TGTGCCAGTGGACAGGGGGCTGAGACCCAGTACTTC,CASGQGAETQYF
TRBD1,TRBJ2-7,-,TRBV5-1,TGCGCCAGCAGCCCGATGACAGGGCTTGCCTACGAGCAGTACTTC,CASSPMTGLAYEQYF
-,TRBJ1-2,-,TRBV27,TGTGCCAGCAGTTCATACAGGGAGGGGAATTATGGCTACACCTTC,CASSSYREGNYGYTF
-,TRBJ2-7,-,TRBV14,TGTGCCAGCAGCCAAGGGGTGAGATTCGTCTACGAGCAGTACTTC,CASSQGVRFVYEQYF
-,TRBJ2-1,few,TRBV5-1,TGCGCCAGCAGCTTGGAAGCGGGCTATTACAATGAGCAGTTCTTC,CASSLEAGYYNEQFF
-,TRBJ2-2,-,TRBV5-4,TGTGCCAGCAGCTTGGGTGAGGGGGGCCCCCTAACCGGGGAGCTGTTTTTT,CASSLGEGGPLTGELFF
-,TRBJ1-5,-,TRBV27,TGTGCCAGCAGCGTATGGGGGCTTAATCAGCCCCAGCATTTT,CASSVWGLNQPQHF
-,TRBJ2-7,-,TRBV28,TGTGCCAGCAGTCAACGGGGCCCCTCCTACGAGCAGTACTTC,CASSQRGPSYEQYF
-,TRBJ1-1,-,TRBV30,TGTGCCTGGACCCAGGGAGAAATGAACACTGAAGCTTTCTTT,CAWTQGEMNTEAFF
-,TRBJ1-2,-,TRBV6-6,TGTGCCAGCAGCGGCGAACAGGGATACTATGGCTACACCTTC,CASSGEQGYYGYTF
-,TRBJ2-5,once,TRBV6-5,TGTGCCAGCAACCCGGTGGGGTTGGAGACCCAGTACTTC,CASNPVGLETQYF
-,TRBJ1-1,-,TRBV5-1,TGCGCCAGCTCTCGGGAAGTCTTGAACACTGAAGCTTTCTTT,CASSREVLNTEAFF
-,TRBJ2-5,-,TRBV19,TGTGCCAGTAGTGGGGGCTGGGAGACCCAGTACTTC,CASSGGWETQYF
TRBD1,TRBJ1-2,-,TRBV7-9,TGTGCCAGCACCAAATCGGACAGGGGGAAAGGCTACACCTTC,CASTKSDRGKGYTF
-,TRBJ2-2,once,TRBV4-3,TGCGCCAGCAGCGTTAGTCTGCTGAACACCGGGGAGCTGTTTTTT,CASSVSLLNTGELFF
-,TRBJ2-1,once,TRBV27,TGTGCCAGCAGTCCCCAGTTAAGGAGCGGCGGCGGCAATGAGCAGTTCTTC,CASSPQLRSGGGNEQFF
-,TRBJ2-3,-,TRBV21-1,TGTGCCAGCAGCAAACAGGGGCTAGCGGGAGAAACCACAGATACGCAGTATTTT,CASSKQGLAGETTDTQYF